The 24 T cell receptor beta chains reported below all come from one sample, sequenced in a study of PD-L1 blockade in urothelial cancer. Time point noted: pretreatment peripheral blood. Profiled with immunoSEQ multiplex PCR; TCRdb holds only in-frame clones, not every one. The data hold around 100,000 clones, with about 90% observed a single time. The sequenced sample was PBMCs, obtained around atezolizumab (anti-PD-L1) treatment. The receptor set was obtained from a man between 60 and 75 years old with urothelial cancer.

This chain joins TRBV18 and TRBJ2-5; 8 nucleotides match TRBD2. Looked up from germline, CDR1 is KGHSH and CDR2 is LQKENI. The trim removed 0 bases at V and 5 bases at J, leaving 8 bases unmatched. The CDR3 consists of 16 residues. CDR3 residues: CASSPPSSGLRETQYF. As DNA, the CDR3 is TGTGCCAGCTCACCACCGTCTAGCGGGTTGAGGGAGACCCAGTACTTC.

The chain joins TRBV5-8 to TRBJ2-5; D perhaps matches TRBD1 (5 bases). Trimming took off 2 bases at V and 2 bases at J, with 13 bases between the two ends. The CDR3 has 15 amino acids. Per the germline V gene, CDR1 is SGHTS and CDR2 is YDEGEE. The DNA for the CDR3 is TGTGCCAGCAGCTTCCGGGCAGGGCGGCAAGAGACCCAGTACTTC. It codes for CASSFRAGRQETQYF. Full variable domain (missing parts from reference TRBV5-8 and TRBJ2-5): EAGVTQSPTHLIKTRGQQATLRCSPISGHTSVYWYQQALGLGLQFLLWYDEGEERNRGNFPPRFSGRQFPNYSSELNVNALELEDSALYLCASSFRAGRQETQYFGPGTRLLVL.

The rearrangement joins TRBV7-2 to TRBJ2-3; TRBD2 matches 9 bases. The CDR3 consists of 17 residues. The V and J ends lost 2 bases and 6 bases, in that order; junction bases with no gene match: 12. Germline loops: CDR1 SGHTA, CDR2 FQGNSA. The CDR3 here is CASSLNPGSGGMDTQYF. CDR3 nucleotide sequence: TGTGCCAGCAGCTTAAACCCGGGTAGCGGGGGCATGGATACGCAGTATTTT.

This chain uses TRBV7-9 with TRBJ1-2; 10 bases align to TRBD1. V gave up 4 bases and J gave up 7 bases; unmatched junction bases: 3. This CDR3 is built from 13 residues. Germline V lookup: CDR1 SEHNR, CDR2 FQNEAQ (reference sequence). CDR3 sequence (DNA): TGTGCCAGCAGCTCTCGGGACAGGGGTGGCTACACCTTC. Protein sequence: CASSSRDRGGYTF.

J is TRBJ1-2 and V is TRBV5-1, with 7 positions matching TRBD1. CDR1 is SGHRS and CDR2 is YFSETQ in the germline V gene. Trimming at V came to 0 bases and at J to 7 bases, leaving 6 bases not matched to a gene. The CDR3 is made up of 14 amino acids. The CDR3 loop is CASSLAYRGRGYTF. CDR3 nucleotides: TGCGCCAGCAGCTTGGCTTACAGGGGACGTGGCTACACCTTC.

The chain couples TRBV5-4 to TRBJ2-7; weak D call: TRBD1 (5 bases). V lost 4 bases, J lost 6 bases, and 20 bases lay in between. Germline V gives CDR1 SGHNT, CDR2 YYREEE (reference sequence). CDR3 length equals 15 residues. CDR3 bases: TGTGCCAGCAGCCCCCGCGCCCGCCAGGGCGGCGAGCAGTACTTC. This sequence encodes CASSPRARQGGEQYF.

The chain combines TRBV6-6 with TRBJ2-7; 9 bases match TRBD1. The CDR3 has 15 amino acids. The V gene's germline CDR1 is MNHNY and CDR2 SVGAGI (reference sequence). The J segment lost 2 bases and the V segment lost 5 bases, leaving 7 bases of the junction unmatched. The CDR3 spells CASSRDRASTYEQYF. The CDR3 DNA reads TGTGCCAGCAGTAGGGACAGGGCCTCCACCTACGAGCAGTACTTC.

On this clone itself: Within the sample, other DNA sequences also encode this same CDR3. J is TRBJ2-5 and V is TRBV9; D may be TRBD2 (7 bases). Trimming removed 4 bases from V and 5 bases from J, with 15 bases in between. Looked up from germline, CDR1 is SGDLS and CDR2 is YYNGEE. CDR3 length equals 14 residues. In DNA, the CDR3 is TGTGCCAGCAGCAGAACGGGGGGCGGGGAGACCCAGTACTTC. It is translated as CASSRTGGGETQYF.

The genes are TRBV4-3 and TRBJ2-2; D is unclear. V dropped 5 bases and J dropped 5 bases, with 18 bases sitting between them. The CDR3 loop spans 16 amino acids. Germline V CDR1 and CDR2: LGHNA, YSLEER. This CDR3 reads CASSSARLRGTGELFF. CDR3 DNA: TGCGCCAGCAGCAGCGCCCGGCTACGTGGGACCGGGGAGCTGTTTTTT.

The chain has TRBV2 and TRBJ1-4, with D unclear. V dropped 4 bases and J dropped 4 bases, with 7 bases sitting between them. CDR1 and CDR2 (germline): SNHLY, FYNNEI. This CDR3 is 13 amino acids long. This CDR3 reads CASSGGSNEKLFF. The CDR3, as DNA: TGTGCCAGCAGTGGAGGCAGTAATGAAAAACTGTTTTTT.

The chain joins TRBV27 to TRBJ1-2, with TRBD1 as a possible D gene (6 bases). Germline V gives CDR1 MNHEY, CDR2 SMNVEV (reference sequence). V lost 6 bases and J lost 8, with 25 bases in between. There are 16 residues in the CDR3. CDR3 region: CASRATGWEGDIGYTF. CDR3 in DNA: TGTGCCAGCAGAGCGACAGGTTGGGAGGGTGATATCGGCTACACCTTC.

The chain combines TRBV19 with TRBJ1-6; possibly TRBD1 for D (6 bases). Trimming left V 3 bases short and J 8 bases short, with 20 bases between. Germline lookup yields CDR1 LNHDA and CDR2 SQIVND (reference sequence). The CDR3 runs to 17 residues. CDR3 nucleotide sequence: TGTGCCAGTAGTATTTCGGCGGTGGGGCCAGGGGATTCACCCCTCCACTTT. Protein sequence: CASSISAVGPGDSPLHF.

In this sample, this clone turned up once. The rearrangement links TRBV4-3 to TRBJ1-4; D perhaps matches TRBD1 (5 bases). Germline loops: CDR1 LGHNA, CDR2 YSLEER. Trimming pared 1 base from V and 8 bases from J, leaving 17 bases between. The CDR3 length is 16 residues. CDR3 nucleotide sequence: TGCGCCAGCAGCCAAGTGGCAGGGACTGAGCTAGAAAAACTGTTTTTT. Residues: CASSQVAGTELEKLFF.

The V and J genes are TRBV7-9 and TRBJ2-1, with 7 bases lining up with TRBD1. This CDR3 is built from 19 residues. V lost 1 base to trimming and J lost 6 bases; unmatched junction nucleotides: 18. Germline V CDR1 and CDR2: SEHNR, FQNEAQ (reference sequence). CDR3 amino acids: CASSLVGGSGQVRSNEQFF. The CDR3 DNA reads as TGTGCCAGCAGCTTAGTAGGGGGATCTGGACAGGTCCGCTCCAATGAGCAGTTCTTC.

J is TRBJ2-3 and V is TRBV6-1; tentatively, D is TRBD2 (5 bases). The germline V and J ends were trimmed by 1 base and 2 bases, with 10 bases remaining between them. In germline, CDR1 is MNHNS, CDR2 SASEGT. This CDR3 region has 15 residues. The CDR3 region is CASSEVGADTDTQYF. The CDR3 region has the DNA TGTGCCAGCAGTGAAGTCGGAGCGGACACAGATACGCAGTATTTT.

The genes are TRBV30 and TRBJ1-2; D may be TRBD1 (6 bases). This CDR3 is built from 13 residues. In germline, CDR1 is GTSNPN, CDR2 SVGIG (reference sequence). V lost 8 bases, J lost 1 base, and 14 bases lay in between. CDR3 protein: CARGAQSNYGYTF. Written as DNA, the CDR3 is TGTGCCCGGGGGGCGCAGAGTAACTATGGCTACACCTTC.

The rearrangement joins TRBV5-4 to TRBJ1-4; 7 nucleotides agree with TRBD1. Germline V lookup: CDR1 SGHNT, CDR2 YYREEE (reference sequence). The CDR3 loop spans 12 amino acids. Trimming removed 7 bases from V and 4 bases from J; junction bases left unmatched: 1. The CDR3 DNA is TGTGCCAGCGGGACAGTTAATGAAAAACTGTTTTTT. It specifies CASGTVNEKLFF.

V usage is TRBV7-8 and J usage is TRBJ2-5, with D possibly being TRBD2 (6 bases). The J call could be wrong; TRBJ2-7 is a better fit for the DNA end. CDR1 is SGHVS, CDR2 FQNEAQ, per germline. The CDR3 covers 15 residues. CDR3 sequence reads: CASSLGPAGNYEQYF. The DNA of the CDR3 is TGTGCCAGCAGCTTAGGCCCAGCGGGCAACTACGAGCAGTACTTC.

The chain recombines TRBV5-1 with TRBJ2-2; D possibly corresponds to TRBD1 (6 bases). This CDR3 has 14 residues. The germline V gene encodes CDR1 SGHRS and CDR2 YFSETQ. Trimming removed 4 bases from V and 5 bases from J, with 12 bases in between. CDR3: CASSPGRGTGELFF. For the CDR3, the DNA is TGCGCCAGCAGCCCGGGCAGGGGAACCGGGGAGCTGTTTTTT.

The V gene is TRBV29-1, the J gene TRBJ1-2; TRBD1 is a possible D gene (6 bases). CDR1 SQVTM and CDR2 ANQGSEA come from the germline V gene. Between the trimmed V and J ends, which lost 0 bases and 4 bases, there was a span of 12 bases. The CDR3 extends over 14 amino acids. The CDR3 DNA reads TGCAGCGTTGAAGATCTAGGACAGATCTATGGCTACACCTTC. It yields the protein CSVEDLGQIYGYTF.

The chain couples TRBV14 to TRBJ2-1; possibly TRBD2 for D (5 bases). Trimming took 0 bases from V and 1 from J, leaving 7 bases between them. The CDR3 totals 15 residues. Germline CDR1 and CDR2: SGHDN and FVKESK. The CDR3 here is CASSQDTSSYNEQFF. CDR3 coding DNA: TGTGCCAGCAGCCAAGACACTAGTTCCTACAATGAGCAGTTCTTC.

The V call is TRBV5-4, the J call TRBJ1-2, with 9 positions matching TRBD1. The CDR3 length is 15 residues. J gave up 8 bases and V 4 bases, and 12 bases lay outside the gene matches. CDR1 SGHNT and CDR2 YYREEE come from the germline V gene (reference sequence). The CDR3 nucleotides read TGTGCCAGCAGCCAAGATCACAGGACAGGGGACGGCTACACCTTC. Translated, it gives CASSQDHRTGDGYTF.

The chain combines TRBV5-1 with TRBJ2-7; D call uncertain. Trimming took off 6 bases at V and 4 bases at J, with 5 bases between the two ends. The CDR3 runs 10 residues. The germline V gene has CDR1 SGHRS and CDR2 YFSETQ. The CDR3 nucleotides are TGCGCCAGCATCCCGTACGAGCAGTACTTC. Translation: CASIPYEQYF.

J is TRBJ1-3 and V is TRBV4-2; D perhaps matches TRBD1 (6 bases). Trimming removed 0 bases from V and 2 bases from J, with 11 bases in between. The CDR3 has 16 residues. The germline CDR1 and CDR2 sequences are LGHNA and YNFKEQ. CDR3 bases: TGTGCCAGCAGCCAAGAATTGAACAGGGCTGGAAACACCATATATTTT. Translated, it gives CASSQELNRAGNTIYF.